The source of this T cell receptor (beta chain) is a study of cytomegalovirus exposure and HLA in healthy donors. Study-level findings and limits: The study put under 200 TCR beta chains on its list as cytomegalovirus-associated.

Note on this clone: What it binds is unknown.

It was with 60 Vbeta and 13 Jbeta primers that the PCR ran. The protocol was immunoSEQ multiplex PCR, while the TCRdb copy is restricted to in-frame clones and leaves out a portion. The sample holds around 120,000 clones, about 79% seen once. Sequencing input: PBMCs. The receptor comes from a man in his forties or fifties in good health and CMV-seropositive.

CDR3 in amino acids: CASRGTSGSWTDTQYF. The CDR3 region has the DNA TGTGCCAGCCGCGGGACTAGCGGGAGTTGGACAGATACGCAGTATTTT. The J gene is TRBJ2-3, the V gene TRBV27; 14 bases match TRBD2. V was pared by 8 bases and J by 3 bases, with 7 bases of the junction left unmatched. Germline V gene lookup returns CDR1 MNHEY and CDR2 SMNVEV (reference sequence). The CDR3 totals 16 residues.